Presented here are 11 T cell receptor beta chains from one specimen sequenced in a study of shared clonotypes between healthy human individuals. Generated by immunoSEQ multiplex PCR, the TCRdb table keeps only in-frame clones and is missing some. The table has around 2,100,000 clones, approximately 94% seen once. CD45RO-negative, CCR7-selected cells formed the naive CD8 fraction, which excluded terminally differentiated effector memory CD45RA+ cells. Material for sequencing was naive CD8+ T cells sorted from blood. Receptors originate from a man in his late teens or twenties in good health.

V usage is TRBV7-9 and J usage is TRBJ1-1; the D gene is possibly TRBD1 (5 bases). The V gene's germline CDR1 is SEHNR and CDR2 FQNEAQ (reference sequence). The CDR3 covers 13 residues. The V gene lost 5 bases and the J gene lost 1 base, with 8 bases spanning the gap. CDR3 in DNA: TGTGCCAGCAGCCAACAGGAGAACACTGAAGCTTTCTTT. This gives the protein CASSQQENTEAFF.

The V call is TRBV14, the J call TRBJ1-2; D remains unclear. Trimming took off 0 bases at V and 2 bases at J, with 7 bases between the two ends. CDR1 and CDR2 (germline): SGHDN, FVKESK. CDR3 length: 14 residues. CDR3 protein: CASSQDLGNYGYTF. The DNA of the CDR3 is TGTGCCAGCAGCCAAGATCTCGGGAACTATGGCTACACCTTC.

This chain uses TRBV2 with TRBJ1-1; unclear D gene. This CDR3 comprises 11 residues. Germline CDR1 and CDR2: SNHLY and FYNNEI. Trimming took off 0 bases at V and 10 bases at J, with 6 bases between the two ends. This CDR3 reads CASSEAEAAFF. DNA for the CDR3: TGTGCCAGCAGTGAAGCGGAAGCAGCTTTCTTT.

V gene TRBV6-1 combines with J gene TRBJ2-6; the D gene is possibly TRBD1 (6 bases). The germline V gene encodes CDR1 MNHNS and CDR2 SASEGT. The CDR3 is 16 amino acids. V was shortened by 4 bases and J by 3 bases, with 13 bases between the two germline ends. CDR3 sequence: CASSVGQGYGANVLTF. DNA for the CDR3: TGTGCCAGCAGTGTAGGGCAGGGGTATGGGGCCAACGTCCTGACTTTC.

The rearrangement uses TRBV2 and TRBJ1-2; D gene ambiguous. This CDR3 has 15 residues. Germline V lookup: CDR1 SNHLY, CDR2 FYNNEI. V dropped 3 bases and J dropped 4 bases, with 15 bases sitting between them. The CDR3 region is CASSEAVNGVYGYTF. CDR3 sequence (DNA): TGTGCCAGCAGTGAGGCGGTAAACGGGGTCTATGGCTACACCTTC.

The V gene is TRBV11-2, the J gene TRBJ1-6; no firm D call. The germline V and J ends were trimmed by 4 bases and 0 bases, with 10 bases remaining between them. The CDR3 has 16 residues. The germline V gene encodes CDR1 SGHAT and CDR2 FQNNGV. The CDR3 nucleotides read TGTGCCAGCAGCTCCCCGACGGTCTCCTATAATTCACCCCTCCACTTT. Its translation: CASSSPTVSYNSPLHF. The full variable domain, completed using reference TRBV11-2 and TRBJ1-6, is EAGVAQSPRYKIIEKRQSVAFWCNPISGHATLYWYQQILGQGPKLLIQFQNNGVVDDSQLPKDRFSAERLKGVDSTLKIQPAKLEDSAVYLCASSSPTVSYNSPLHFGNGTRLTVT.

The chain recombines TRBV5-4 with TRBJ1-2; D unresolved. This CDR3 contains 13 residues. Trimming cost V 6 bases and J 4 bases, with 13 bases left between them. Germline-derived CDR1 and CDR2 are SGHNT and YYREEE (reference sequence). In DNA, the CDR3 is TGTGCCAGCACCACGGACCGAGCCTATGGCTACACCTTC. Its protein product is CASTTDRAYGYTF.

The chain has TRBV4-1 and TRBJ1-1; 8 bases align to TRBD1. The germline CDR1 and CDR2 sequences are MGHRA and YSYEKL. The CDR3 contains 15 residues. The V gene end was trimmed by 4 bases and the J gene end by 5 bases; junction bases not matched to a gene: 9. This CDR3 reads CASSPGQGGGTEAFF. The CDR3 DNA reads TGCGCCAGCAGCCCAGGACAGGGCGGTGGAACTGAAGCTTTCTTT.

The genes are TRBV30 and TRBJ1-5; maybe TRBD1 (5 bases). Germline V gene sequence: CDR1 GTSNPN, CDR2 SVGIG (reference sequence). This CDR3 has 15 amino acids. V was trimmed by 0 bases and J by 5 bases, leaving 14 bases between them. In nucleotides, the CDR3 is TGTGCCTGGAGTGTTAGGGGCGGTGGCGATCAGCCCCAGCATTTT. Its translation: CAWSVRGGGDQPQHF.

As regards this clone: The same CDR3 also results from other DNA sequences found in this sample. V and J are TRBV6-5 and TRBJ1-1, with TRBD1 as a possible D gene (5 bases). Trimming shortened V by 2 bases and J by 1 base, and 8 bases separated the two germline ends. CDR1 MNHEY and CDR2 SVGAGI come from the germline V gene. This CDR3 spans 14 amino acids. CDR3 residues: CASSYVGANTEAFF. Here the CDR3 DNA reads TGTGCCAGCAGTTACGTCGGGGCGAACACTGAAGCTTTCTTT.

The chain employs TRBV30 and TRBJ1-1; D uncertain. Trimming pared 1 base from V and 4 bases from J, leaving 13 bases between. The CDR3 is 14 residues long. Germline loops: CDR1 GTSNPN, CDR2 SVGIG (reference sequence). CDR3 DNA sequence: TGTGCCTGGAGTGACTATGCCTTGAGCACTGAAGCTTTCTTT. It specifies CAWSDYALSTEAFF.